Described below is a single TCR beta chain sequence and its context. Germline V gene data show CDR1 as SGHTA and CDR2 as FQGNSA. The CDR3 runs to 14 residues. Germline trimming cut 5 bases from V and 10 bases from J; bases unmatched to any gene: 11. How the authors handled the data: By means of reference gene primer amplification, nucleated cell counts were estimated. Here immunoSEQ multiplex PCR was the method, and the copy in TCRdb shows in-frame clones only, minus some. V and J calls and clone size are copied from that table; D and trimming were computed from the DNA. This sample has 200,000 to 250,000 clones, with 90% found just once. This sample is drawn from a study of blood T cell repertoires in COVID-19. Looking at the study overall: Sites in the United States, Italy and Spain provided acute and convalescent COVID-19 samples. From T cells, B-cell-depleted T cells, or PBMCs came the material, which was cDNA or gDNA.

The source is a man aged 30-40 years who had been exposed to COVID-19. The material sequenced was PBMCs or T cells enriched from blood (not recorded which). The V gene is TRBV7-2, the J gene TRBJ2-1, with 7 nucleotides matching TRBD2. As DNA, the CDR3 is TGTGCCAGCAGCGCGCAGAGACTAGCAGGGGAGCAGTTCTTC. Its protein product is CASSAQRLAGEQFF.